This TCR beta chain is drawn from a study of blood T cells in healthy people across ages. Study-wide context: Using template switching, researchers captured about one barcoded beta molecule for each two T cells.

Overall study results and limits: Significant beta diversity loss was already apparent by age roughly 43, declining roughly linearly. Leaving the PBMCs unsorted stopped any conclusive comparison of naive versus antigen-experienced cells.

This clonotype turned up a few times. Its antigen remains unidentified. The trim removed 4 bases at V and 3 bases at J, leaving 5 bases unmatched. The CDR3 sequence is 15 residues long. Germline-derived CDR1 and CDR2 are SEHNR and FQNEAQ (reference sequence). It was with a sample-barcoded 5' primer and a J-beta primer mix that a second PCR of about 6 to 12 cycles was run. Via MiXCR, TCRdb re-called the 5' RACE reads, giving one row per CDR3 protein. In the table there are 1.5 million or so distinct CDR3 sequences, approximately 43% of which are singletons. V gene TRBV7-9 combines with J gene TRBJ2-1, with TRBD2 identical over 8 bases. This sequence was found in a young woman in good health. Sequenced: blood. CDR3 loop: CASSYRSGSYNEQFF. The CDR3, as DNA: TGTGCCAGCAGCTACCGAAGCGGGAGCTACAATGAGCAGTTCTTC.